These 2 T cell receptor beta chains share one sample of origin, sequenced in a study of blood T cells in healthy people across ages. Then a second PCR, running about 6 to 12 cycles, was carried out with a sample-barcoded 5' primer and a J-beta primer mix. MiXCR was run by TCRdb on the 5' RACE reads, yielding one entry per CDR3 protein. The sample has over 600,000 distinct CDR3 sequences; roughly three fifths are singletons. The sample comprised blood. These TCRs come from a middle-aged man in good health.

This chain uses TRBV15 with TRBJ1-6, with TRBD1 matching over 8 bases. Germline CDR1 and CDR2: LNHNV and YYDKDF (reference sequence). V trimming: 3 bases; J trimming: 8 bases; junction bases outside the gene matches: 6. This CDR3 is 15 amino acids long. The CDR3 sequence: CATSSRQGPDSPLHF. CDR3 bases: TGTGCCACCAGCAGTCGACAGGGGCCGGATTCACCCCTCCACTTT.

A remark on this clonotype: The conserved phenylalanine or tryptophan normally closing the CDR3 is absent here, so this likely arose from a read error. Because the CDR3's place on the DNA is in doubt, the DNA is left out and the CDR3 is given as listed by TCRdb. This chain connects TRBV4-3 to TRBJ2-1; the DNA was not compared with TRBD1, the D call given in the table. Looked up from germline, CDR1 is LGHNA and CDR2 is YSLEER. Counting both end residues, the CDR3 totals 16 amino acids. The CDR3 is CASSPRTGEYGYTFGS.